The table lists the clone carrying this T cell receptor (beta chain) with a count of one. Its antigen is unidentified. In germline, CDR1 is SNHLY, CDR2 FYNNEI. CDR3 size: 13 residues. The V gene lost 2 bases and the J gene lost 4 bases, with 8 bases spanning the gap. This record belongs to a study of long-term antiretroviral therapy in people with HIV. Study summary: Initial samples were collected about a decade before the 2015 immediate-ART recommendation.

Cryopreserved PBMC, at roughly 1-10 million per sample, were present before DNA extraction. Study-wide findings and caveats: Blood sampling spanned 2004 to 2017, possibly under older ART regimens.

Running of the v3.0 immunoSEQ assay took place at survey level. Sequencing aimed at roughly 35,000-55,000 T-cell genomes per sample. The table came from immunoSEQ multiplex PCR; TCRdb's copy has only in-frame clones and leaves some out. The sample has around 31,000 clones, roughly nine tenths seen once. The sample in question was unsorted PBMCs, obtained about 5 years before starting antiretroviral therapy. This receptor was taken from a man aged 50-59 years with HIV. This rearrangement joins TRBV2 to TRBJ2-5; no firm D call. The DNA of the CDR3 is TGTGCCAGCAGTGAATTCTTCCGAGAGACCCAGTACTTC. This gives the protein CASSEFFRETQYF. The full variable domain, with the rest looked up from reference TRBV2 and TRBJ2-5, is EPEVTQTPSHQVTQMGQEVILRCVPISNHLYFYWYRQILGQKVEFLVSFYNNEISEKSEIFDDQFSVERPDGSNFTLKIRSTKLEDSAMYFCASSEFFRETQYFGPGTRLLVL.